This entry lists 18 T cell receptor beta chains sequenced from one sample in a study of shared clonotypes between healthy human individuals. The data were produced by immunoSEQ multiplex PCR, yet TCRdb's version contains in-frame clones alone and is incomplete. The repertoire holds over a million clones, with around 78% as singletons. Sequencing input: memory CD4+ T cells from PBMCs. The subset: CD45RA-negative fraction. The receptors originated from a man aged 18 to 30 in good health. Some clones in this sample may be carry-over from other donors' samples.

This chain links TRBV7-9 with TRBJ2-7; D is possibly TRBD2 (6 bases). Germline-derived CDR1 and CDR2 are SEHNR and FQNEAQ (reference sequence). This CDR3 has 15 amino acids. V lost 0 bases, J lost 7 bases, and 16 bases lay in between. The CDR3 nucleotides read TGTGCCAGCAGCTTAGCGCGGGATAGCTTGTTAGAGCAGTACTTC. This gives the protein CASSLARDSLLEQYF.

The CDR3 DNA follows: TGTGCCAGCAGTTTACAGGGCCTGGGAACTGAAGCTTTCTTT. Translated: CASSLQGLGTEAFF. J is TRBJ1-1 and V is TRBV27; tentatively, D is TRBD1 (5 bases). V gave up 2 bases and J gave up 5 bases, with 12 bases separating them. The CDR3 has 14 residues. Germline-derived CDR1 and CDR2 are MNHEY and SMNVEV (reference sequence).

About this clone: Other DNA sequences from this sample encode an identical CDR3 as well. The rearrangement joins TRBV11-3 to TRBJ2-3; D remains ambiguous. V was trimmed by 4 bases and J by 5 bases, leaving 7 bases between them. Germline V gives CDR1 SGHNT, CDR2 YENEEA. The length of the CDR3 is 12 residues. The CDR3 protein is CASSSTGDTQYF. DNA for the CDR3: TGTGCCAGCAGCTCTACTGGAGATACGCAGTATTTT. Looking up the rest from reference TRBV11-3 and TRBJ2-3 gives the full variable domain: EAGVVQSPRYKIIEKKQPVAFWCNPISGHNTLYWYLQNLGQGPELLIRYENEEAVDDSQLPKDRFSAERLKGVDSTLKIQPAELGDSAVYLCASSSTGDTQYFGPGTRLTVL.

The chain links TRBV9 to TRBJ2-1; D might be TRBD2 (5 bases). From germline, CDR1 is SGDLS and CDR2 YYNGEE. The V and J ends lost 2 bases and 10 bases respectively, with 10 bases between them. This CDR3 is 12 amino acids long. The CDR3 loop is CASSVAGQEQFF. The DNA of the CDR3 is TGTGCCAGCAGCGTCGCGGGCCAAGAGCAGTTCTTC. Filled out from reference TRBV9 and TRBJ2-1, the complete variable domain reads DSGVTQTPKHLITATGQRVTLRCSPRSGDLSVYWYQQSLDQGLQFLIQYYNGEERAKGNILERFSAQQFPDLHSELNLSSLELGDSALYFCASSVAGQEQFFGPGTRLTVL.

J is TRBJ2-7 and V is TRBV11-2, with D possibly matching TRBD2 (5 bases). Trimming removed 1 base from V and 6 bases from J, with 10 bases in between. The CDR3 runs 13 residues. Germline V CDR1 and CDR2: SGHAT, FQNNGV. CDR3 in DNA: TGTGCCAGCAGCTTAGTGGCGGCGGGCGAGCAGTACTTC. Residues: CASSLVAAGEQYF.

V usage is TRBV7-2 and J usage is TRBJ2-2; no clear D. Trimming took off 3 bases at V and 6 bases at J, with 8 bases between the two ends. Germline V gene lookup returns CDR1 SGHTA and CDR2 FQGNSA. The CDR3 consists of 13 residues. CDR3 in DNA: TGTGCCAGCAGCTTCAAGGGTTCCGGGGAGCTGTTTTTT. It is translated as CASSFKGSGELFF.

The J gene is TRBJ1-2, the V gene TRBV7-9; TRBD1 matches at 9 bases. The CDR3 runs 17 residues. The germline CDR1 and CDR2 sequences are SEHNR and FQNEAQ (reference sequence). The V gene end was trimmed by 0 bases and the J gene end by 4 bases; junction bases not matched to a gene: 9. The CDR3 is CASSLAGSNRGPYGYTF. The CDR3 coding sequence is TGTGCCAGCAGCTTAGCGGGCTCGAACAGGGGGCCCTATGGCTACACCTTC.

V is TRBV28 and J is TRBJ2-7, with 8 bases fitting TRBD1. The CDR3 runs 13 residues. V shed 6 bases and J 5 bases; nucleotides not matched to a gene: 6. In germline, CDR1 is MDHEN, CDR2 SYDVKM. DNA for the CDR3: TGTGCCAGCAGCGAGGCGACAGGGGACGAGCAGTACTTC. Translating gives CASSEATGDEQYF.

The chain has TRBV7-3 and TRBJ2-5; D is perhaps TRBD2 (5 bases). The V end lost 0 bases, the J end lost 5 bases, and 16 bases lay between the germline ends. The CDR3 spans 16 residues. Germline assignment: CDR1 SGHTA and CDR2 FQGTGA. The CDR3 region has the DNA TGTGCCAGCAGCTTAACGGGTATGGGAAGCGGCGAGACCCAGTACTTC. It encodes CASSLTGMGSGETQYF.

The genes are TRBV27 and TRBJ1-5; D is uncertain. CDR1 and CDR2 from the germline V gene are MNHEY and SMNVEV (reference sequence). This CDR3 spans 14 amino acids. The germline V and J ends were trimmed by 2 bases and 2 bases, with 7 bases remaining between them. CDR3 in amino acids: CASSLLGGNQPQHF. The CDR3 DNA reads as TGTGCCAGCAGTTTACTGGGAGGCAATCAGCCCCAGCATTTT.

The CDR3 DNA follows: TGTGCCAGCAGCCCCGACAGGGGAAGGGCCCAAGAGACCCAGTACTTC. This gives the protein CASSPDRGRAQETQYF. The rearrangement joins TRBV7-2 to TRBJ2-5, with 8 positions matching TRBD1. The V gene's germline CDR1 is SGHTA and CDR2 FQGNSA. Trimming removed 5 bases from V and 1 base from J; junction bases left unmatched: 9. The CDR3 extends over 16 amino acids.

The J gene is TRBJ1-3, the V gene TRBV28; weak D call: TRBD1 (6 bases). The CDR3 is made up of 16 amino acids. Trimming took off 4 bases at V and 6 bases at J, with 19 bases between the two ends. The V gene's germline CDR1 is MDHEN and CDR2 SYDVKM. In DNA, the CDR3 is TGTGCCAGCAGTTCCTCCGGGACACGGGAGTTAAACACCATATATTTT. Its translation: CASSSSGTRELNTIYF.

The chain uses TRBV21-1 and TRBJ1-2; the table gives TRBD1 as D, unverified against the DNA. TRBV21-1 is a listed pseudogene. The CDR3 sequence is 14 residues long. The chain's CDR3 is CARGQETTLYGYTF. The CDR3 DNA reads TGTGCCCGCGGACAGGAGACCACTCTCTATGGCTACACCTTC.

This clone was found once. This chain links TRBV7-9 with TRBJ2-5; 7 bases agree with TRBD1. Germline loops: CDR1 SEHNR, CDR2 FQNEAQ (reference sequence). The J segment lost 0 bases and the V segment lost 1 base, leaving 5 bases of the junction unmatched. CDR3 length equals 16 residues. The CDR3 loop is CASSLDGTVHQETQYF. As DNA, the CDR3 is TGTGCCAGCAGCTTAGATGGGACAGTTCACCAAGAGACCCAGTACTTC.

The chain uses TRBV7-2 and TRBJ2-7; 11 nucleotides line up with TRBD1. This CDR3 comprises 16 residues. Germline trimming cut 2 bases from V and 4 bases from J; bases unmatched to any gene: 7. Germline CDR1 and CDR2: SGHTA and FQGNSA. CDR3 bases: TGTGCCAGCAGCTTAAGGGTCGGACAGGGGGCGTACGAGCAGTACTTC. The encoded protein is CASSLRVGQGAYEQYF.

J is TRBJ2-1 and V is TRBV11-3, with D possibly TRBD1 on 5 matching bases. Germline assignment: CDR1 SGHNT and CDR2 YENEEA. The CDR3 loop spans 13 amino acids. V lost 1 base and J lost 5, with 6 bases in between. CDR3 in amino acids: CASSLGGHNEQFF. The DNA for the CDR3 is TGTGCCAGCAGCTTAGGGGGCCACAATGAGCAGTTCTTC. The full variable domain, rest sourced from reference TRBV11-3 and TRBJ2-1, is EAGVVQSPRYKIIEKKQPVAFWCNPISGHNTLYWYLQNLGQGPELLIRYENEEAVDDSQLPKDRFSAERLKGVDSTLKIQPAELGDSAVYLCASSLGGHNEQFFGPGTRLTVL.

Comment on this clone: Since a far larger clone is one base different, this is likely a read error. J is TRBJ1-2 and V is TRBV7-9, with D hard to call. The germline V gene has CDR1 SEHNR and CDR2 FQNEAQ (reference sequence). With 5 bases removed from V and 9 bases from J, the gap between germline ends came to 13 bases. The CDR3 is 12 residues long. The chain's CDR3 is CASSVGRASYTF. The CDR3, as DNA: TGTGCCAGCAGCGTCGGACGGGCTAGCTACACCTTC.

This chain links TRBV11-2 with TRBJ2-7; 11 bases map to TRBD1. CDR1 is SGHAT, CDR2 FQNNGV, per germline. Trimming removed 1 base from V and 2 bases from J; junction bases left unmatched: 1. CDR3 size: 15 residues. The CDR3 nucleotides are TGTGCCAGCAGCTTAGTGGGACAGGGGGCCTACGAGCAGTACTTC. Translated: CASSLVGQGAYEQYF.